This T cell receptor beta chain comes out of a study of PD-1 blockade in classical Hodgkin lymphoma. Study-wide points: The authors have not defined what causes the repertoire differences, possibly disease activity or prior therapy. The authors excluded patients who started nivolumab under 1 year after ASCT.

There was relapse after autologous stem cell transplantation in every patient, and there was variation in brentuximab vedotin exposure. Some clones are missing from TCRdb's copy, which holds only in-frame ones; the method was immunoSEQ multiplex PCR. The sample shows some 95,000 clones, roughly nine tenths of them seen only once. Looked up from germline, CDR1 is LNHDA and CDR2 is SQIVND (reference sequence). J was trimmed by 5 bases and V by 6 bases; bases with no gene match: 5. CDR3 size: 15 residues. Details on this clone: Its specificity is not known.

The chain employs TRBV19 and TRBJ1-6; 9 bases are shared with TRBD1. The sample consisted of peripheral blood mononuclear cells (PBMCs), taken before the second cycle of nivolumab. The clonotype comes from a human donor with classical Hodgkin lymphoma. The CDR3 nucleotides read TGTGCCAGTAGGGACCGGGACAGGGATAATTCACCCCTCCACTTT. It is translated as CASRDRDRDNSPLHF.